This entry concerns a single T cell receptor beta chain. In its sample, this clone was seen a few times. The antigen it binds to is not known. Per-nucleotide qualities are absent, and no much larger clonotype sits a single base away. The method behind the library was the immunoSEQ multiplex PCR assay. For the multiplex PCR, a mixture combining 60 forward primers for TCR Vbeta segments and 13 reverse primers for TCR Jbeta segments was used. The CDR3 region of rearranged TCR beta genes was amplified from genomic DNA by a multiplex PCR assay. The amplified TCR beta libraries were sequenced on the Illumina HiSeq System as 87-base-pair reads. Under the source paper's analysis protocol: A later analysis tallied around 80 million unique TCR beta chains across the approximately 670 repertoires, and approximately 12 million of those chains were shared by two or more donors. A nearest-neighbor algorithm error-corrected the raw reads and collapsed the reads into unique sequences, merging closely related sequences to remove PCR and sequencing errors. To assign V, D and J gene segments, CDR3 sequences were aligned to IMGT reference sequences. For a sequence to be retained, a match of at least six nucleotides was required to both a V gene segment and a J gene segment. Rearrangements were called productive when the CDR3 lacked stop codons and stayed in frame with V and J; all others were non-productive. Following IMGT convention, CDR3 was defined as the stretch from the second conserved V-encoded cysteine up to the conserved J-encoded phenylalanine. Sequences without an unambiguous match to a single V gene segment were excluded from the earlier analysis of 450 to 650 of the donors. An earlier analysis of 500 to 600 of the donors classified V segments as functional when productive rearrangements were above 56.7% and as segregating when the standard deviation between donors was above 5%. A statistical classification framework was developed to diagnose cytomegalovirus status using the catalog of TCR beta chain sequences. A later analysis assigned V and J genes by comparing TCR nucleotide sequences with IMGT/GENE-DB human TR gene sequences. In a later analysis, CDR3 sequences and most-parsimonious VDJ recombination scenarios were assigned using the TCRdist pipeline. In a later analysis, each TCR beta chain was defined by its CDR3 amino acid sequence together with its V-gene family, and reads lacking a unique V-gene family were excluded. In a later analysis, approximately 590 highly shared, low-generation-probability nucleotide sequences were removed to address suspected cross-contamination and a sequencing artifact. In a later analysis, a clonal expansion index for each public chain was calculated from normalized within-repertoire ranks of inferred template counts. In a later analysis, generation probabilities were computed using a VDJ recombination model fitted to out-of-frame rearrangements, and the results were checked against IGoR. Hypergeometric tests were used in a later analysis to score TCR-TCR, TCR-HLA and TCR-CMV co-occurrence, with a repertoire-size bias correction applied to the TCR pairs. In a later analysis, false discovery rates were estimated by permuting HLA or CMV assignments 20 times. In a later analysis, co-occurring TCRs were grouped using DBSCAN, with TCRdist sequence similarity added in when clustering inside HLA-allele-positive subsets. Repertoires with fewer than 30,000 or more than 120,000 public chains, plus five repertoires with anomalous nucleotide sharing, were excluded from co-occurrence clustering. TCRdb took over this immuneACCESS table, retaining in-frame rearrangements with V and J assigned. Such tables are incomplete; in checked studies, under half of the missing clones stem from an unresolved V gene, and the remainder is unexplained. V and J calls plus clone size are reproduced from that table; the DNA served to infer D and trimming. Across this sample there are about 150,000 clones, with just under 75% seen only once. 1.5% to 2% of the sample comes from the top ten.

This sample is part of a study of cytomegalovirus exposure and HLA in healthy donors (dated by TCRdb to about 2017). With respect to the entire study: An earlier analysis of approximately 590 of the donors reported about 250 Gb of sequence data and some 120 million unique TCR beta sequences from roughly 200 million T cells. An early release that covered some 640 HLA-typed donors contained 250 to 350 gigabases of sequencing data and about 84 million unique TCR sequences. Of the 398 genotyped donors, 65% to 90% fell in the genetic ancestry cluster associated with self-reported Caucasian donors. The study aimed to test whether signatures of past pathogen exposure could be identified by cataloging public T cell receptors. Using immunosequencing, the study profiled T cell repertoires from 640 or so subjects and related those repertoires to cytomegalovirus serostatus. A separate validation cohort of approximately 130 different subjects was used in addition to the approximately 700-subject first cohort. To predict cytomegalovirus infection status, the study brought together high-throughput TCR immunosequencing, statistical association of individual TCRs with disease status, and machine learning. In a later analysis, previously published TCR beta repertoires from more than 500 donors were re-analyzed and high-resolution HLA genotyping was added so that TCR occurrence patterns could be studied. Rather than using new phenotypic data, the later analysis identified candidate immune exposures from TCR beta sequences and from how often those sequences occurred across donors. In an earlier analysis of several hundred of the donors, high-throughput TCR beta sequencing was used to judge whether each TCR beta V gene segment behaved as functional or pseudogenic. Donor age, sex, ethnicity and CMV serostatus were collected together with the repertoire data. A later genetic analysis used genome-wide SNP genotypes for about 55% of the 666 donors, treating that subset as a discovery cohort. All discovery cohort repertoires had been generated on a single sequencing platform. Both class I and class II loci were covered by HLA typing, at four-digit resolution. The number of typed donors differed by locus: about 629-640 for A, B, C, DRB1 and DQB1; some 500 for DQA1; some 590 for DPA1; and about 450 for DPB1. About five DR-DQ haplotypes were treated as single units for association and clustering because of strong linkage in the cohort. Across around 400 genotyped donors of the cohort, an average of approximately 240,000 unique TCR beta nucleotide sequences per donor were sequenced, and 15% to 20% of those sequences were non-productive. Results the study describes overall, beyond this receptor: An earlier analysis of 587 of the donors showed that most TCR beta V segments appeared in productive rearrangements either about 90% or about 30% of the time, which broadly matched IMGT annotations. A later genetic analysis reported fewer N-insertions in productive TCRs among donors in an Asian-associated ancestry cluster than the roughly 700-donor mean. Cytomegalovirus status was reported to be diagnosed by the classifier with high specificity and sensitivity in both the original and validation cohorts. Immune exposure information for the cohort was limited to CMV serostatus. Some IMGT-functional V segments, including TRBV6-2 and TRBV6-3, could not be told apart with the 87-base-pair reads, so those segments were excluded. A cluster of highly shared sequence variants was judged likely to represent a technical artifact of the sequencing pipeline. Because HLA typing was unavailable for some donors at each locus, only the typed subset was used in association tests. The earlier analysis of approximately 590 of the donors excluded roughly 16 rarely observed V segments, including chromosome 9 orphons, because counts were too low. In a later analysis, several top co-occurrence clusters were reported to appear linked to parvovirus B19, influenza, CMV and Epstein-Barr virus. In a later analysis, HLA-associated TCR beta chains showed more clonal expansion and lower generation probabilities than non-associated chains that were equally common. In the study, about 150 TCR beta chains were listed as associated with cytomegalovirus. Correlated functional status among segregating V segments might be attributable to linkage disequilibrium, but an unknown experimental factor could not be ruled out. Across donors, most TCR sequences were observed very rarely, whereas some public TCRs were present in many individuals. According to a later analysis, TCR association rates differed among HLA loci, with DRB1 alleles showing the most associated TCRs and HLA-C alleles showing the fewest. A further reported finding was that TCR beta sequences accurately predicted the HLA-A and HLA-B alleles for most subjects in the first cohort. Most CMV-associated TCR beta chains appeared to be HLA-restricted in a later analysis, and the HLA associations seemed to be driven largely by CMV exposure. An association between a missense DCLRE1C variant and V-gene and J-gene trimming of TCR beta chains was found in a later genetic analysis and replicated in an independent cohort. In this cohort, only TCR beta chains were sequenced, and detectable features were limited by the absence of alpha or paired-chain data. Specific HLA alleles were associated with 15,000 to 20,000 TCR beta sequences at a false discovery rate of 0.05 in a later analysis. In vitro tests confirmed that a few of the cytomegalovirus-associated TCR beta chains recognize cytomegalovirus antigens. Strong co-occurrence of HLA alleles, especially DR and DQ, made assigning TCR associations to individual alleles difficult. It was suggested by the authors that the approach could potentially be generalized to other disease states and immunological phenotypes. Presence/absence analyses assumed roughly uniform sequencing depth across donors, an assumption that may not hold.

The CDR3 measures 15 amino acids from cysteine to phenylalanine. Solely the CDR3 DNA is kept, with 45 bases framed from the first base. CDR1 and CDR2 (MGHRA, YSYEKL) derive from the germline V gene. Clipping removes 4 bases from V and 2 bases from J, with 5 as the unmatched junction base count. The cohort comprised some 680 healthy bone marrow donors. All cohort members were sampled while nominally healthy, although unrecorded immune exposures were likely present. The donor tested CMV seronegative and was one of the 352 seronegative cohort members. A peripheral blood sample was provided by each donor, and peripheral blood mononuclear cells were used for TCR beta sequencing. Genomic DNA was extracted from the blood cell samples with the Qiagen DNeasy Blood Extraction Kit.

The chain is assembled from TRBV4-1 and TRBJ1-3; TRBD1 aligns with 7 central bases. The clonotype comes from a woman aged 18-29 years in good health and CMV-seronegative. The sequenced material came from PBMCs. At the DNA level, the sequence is TGCGCCAGCAGCCCAGGCGACAGGGCTGGAAACACCATATATTTT. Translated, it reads CASSPGDRAGNTIYF.